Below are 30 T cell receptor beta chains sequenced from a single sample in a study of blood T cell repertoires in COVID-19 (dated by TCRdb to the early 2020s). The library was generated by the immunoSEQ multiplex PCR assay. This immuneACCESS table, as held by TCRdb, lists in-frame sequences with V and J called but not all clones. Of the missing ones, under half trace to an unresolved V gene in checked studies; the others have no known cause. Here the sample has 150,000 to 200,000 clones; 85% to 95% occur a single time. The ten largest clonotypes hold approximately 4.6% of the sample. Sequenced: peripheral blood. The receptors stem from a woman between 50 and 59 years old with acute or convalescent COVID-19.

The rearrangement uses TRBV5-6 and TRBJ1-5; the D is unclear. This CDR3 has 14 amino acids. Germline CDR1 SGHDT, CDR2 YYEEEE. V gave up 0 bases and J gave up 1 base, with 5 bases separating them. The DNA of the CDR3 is TGTGCCAGCAGCTTGGGGGCGAGCAATCAGCCCCAGCATTTT. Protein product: CASSLGASNQPQHF.

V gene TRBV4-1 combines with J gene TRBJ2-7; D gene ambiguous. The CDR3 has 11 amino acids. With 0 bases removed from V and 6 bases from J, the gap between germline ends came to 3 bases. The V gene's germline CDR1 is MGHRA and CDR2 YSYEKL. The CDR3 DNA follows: TGCGCCAGCAGCCAAGATCGCGAGCAGTACTTC. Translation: CASSQDREQYF.

The DNA for the CDR3 is TGTGCCAGCAGCGGAGGACAGGACACTGAAGCTTTCTTT. Its translation: CASSGGQDTEAFF. This chain joins TRBV7-9 and TRBJ1-1; 7 bases align to TRBD1. This CDR3 region has 13 residues. CDR1 is SEHNR and CDR2 is FQNEAQ in the germline V gene (reference sequence). The V and J ends lost 5 bases and 3 bases, in that order; junction bases with no gene match: 3.

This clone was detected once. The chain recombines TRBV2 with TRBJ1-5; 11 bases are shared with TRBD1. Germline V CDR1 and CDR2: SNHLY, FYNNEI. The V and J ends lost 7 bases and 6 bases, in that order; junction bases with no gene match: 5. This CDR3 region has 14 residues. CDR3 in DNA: TGTGCCAGCACTGATGGGACAGGGGGTCAGCCCCAGCATTTT. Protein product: CASTDGTGGQPQHF.

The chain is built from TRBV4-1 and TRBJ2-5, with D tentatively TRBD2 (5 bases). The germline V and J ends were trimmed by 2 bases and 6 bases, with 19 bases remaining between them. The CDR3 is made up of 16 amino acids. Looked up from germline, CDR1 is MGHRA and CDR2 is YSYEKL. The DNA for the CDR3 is TGCGCCAGCAGCCAATTTCCGCGAGGGAGTACGAAGACCCAGTACTTC. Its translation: CASSQFPRGSTKTQYF.

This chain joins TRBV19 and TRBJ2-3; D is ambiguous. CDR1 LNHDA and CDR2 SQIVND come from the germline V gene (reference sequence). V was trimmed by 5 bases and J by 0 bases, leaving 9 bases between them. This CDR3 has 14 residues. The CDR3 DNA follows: TGTGCCAGTAGTGAGCAGGCTAGCACAGATACGCAGTATTTT. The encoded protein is CASSEQASTDTQYF.

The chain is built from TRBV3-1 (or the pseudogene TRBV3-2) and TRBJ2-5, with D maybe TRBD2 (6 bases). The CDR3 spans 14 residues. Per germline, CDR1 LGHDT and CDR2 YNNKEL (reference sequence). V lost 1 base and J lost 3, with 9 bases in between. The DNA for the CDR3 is TGTGCCAGCAGCCAAGGTAGCGGAAAAGAGACCCAGTACTTC. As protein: CASSQGSGKETQYF.

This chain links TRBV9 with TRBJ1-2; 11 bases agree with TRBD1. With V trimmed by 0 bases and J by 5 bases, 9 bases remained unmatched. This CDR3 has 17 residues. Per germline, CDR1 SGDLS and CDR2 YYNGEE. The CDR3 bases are TGTGCCAGCAGCGTAGATGGGACAGGGGGATTCCAATATGGCTACACCTTC. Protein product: CASSVDGTGGFQYGYTF.

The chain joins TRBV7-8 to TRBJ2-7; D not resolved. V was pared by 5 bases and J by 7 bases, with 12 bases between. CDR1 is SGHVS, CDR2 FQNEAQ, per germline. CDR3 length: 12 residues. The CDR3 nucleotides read TGTGCCAGCAGCCCCGTTTTCGGGGAGCAGTACTTC. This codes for CASSPVFGEQYF.

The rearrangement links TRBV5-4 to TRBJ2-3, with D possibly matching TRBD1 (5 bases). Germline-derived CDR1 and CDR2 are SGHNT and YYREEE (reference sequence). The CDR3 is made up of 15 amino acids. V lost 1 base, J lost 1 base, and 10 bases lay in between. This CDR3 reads CASSLPDRGTDTQYF. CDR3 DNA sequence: TGTGCCAGCAGCTTGCCTGACAGAGGCACAGATACGCAGTATTTT.

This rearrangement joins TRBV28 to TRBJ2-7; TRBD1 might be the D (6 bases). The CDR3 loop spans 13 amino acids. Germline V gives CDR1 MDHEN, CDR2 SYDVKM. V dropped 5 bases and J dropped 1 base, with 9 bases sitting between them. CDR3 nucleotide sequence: TGTGCCAGCAGTGTACAGGGATCCTACGAGCAGTACTTC. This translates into CASSVQGSYEQYF.

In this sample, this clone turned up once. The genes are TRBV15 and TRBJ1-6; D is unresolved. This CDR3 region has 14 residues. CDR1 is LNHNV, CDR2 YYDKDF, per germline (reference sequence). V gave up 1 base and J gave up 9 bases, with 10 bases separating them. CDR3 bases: TGTGCCACCAGCAGAGTGAGTGTAAGTTCACCCCTCCACTTT. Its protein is CATSRVSVSSPLHF.

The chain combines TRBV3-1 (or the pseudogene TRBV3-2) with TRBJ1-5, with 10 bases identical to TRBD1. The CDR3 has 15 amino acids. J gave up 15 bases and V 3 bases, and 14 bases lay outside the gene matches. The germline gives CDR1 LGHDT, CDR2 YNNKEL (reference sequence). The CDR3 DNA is TGTGCCAGCAGCCATCTCCCCGGGACAGGGGAAGTTTTGCATTTT. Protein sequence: CASSHLPGTGEVLHF.

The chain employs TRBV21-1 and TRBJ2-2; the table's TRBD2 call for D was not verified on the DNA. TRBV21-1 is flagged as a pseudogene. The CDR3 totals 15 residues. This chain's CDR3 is CASSKASGVAGELFF. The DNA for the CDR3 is TGTGCCAGCAGCAAGGCTAGCGGGGTGGCCGGGGAGCTGTTTTTT.

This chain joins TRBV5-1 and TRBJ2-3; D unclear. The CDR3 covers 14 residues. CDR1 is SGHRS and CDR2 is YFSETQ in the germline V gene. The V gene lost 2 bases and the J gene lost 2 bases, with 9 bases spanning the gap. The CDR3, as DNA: TGCGCCAGCAGCTTTGGGCAGGACACAGATACGCAGTATTTT. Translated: CASSFGQDTDTQYF.

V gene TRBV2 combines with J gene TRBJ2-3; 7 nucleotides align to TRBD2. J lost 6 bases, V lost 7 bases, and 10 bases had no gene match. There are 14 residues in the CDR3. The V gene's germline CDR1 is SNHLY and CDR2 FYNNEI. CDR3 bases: TGTGCCAGCACCCGAACTAGCGTCCCCGATACGCAGTATTTT. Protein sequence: CASTRTSVPDTQYF. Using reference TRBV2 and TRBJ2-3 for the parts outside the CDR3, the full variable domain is EPEVTQTPSHQVTQMGQEVILRCVPISNHLYFYWYRQILGQKVEFLVSFYNNEISEKSEIFDDQFSVERPDGSNFTLKIRSTKLEDSAMYFCASTRTSVPDTQYFGPGTRLTVL.

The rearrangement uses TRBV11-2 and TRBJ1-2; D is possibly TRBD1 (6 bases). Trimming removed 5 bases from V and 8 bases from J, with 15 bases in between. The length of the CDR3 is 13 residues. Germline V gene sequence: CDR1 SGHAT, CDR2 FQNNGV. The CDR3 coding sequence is TGTGCCAGCAGCCGAGGGACACTCGAGGGCTACACCTTC. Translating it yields CASSRGTLEGYTF. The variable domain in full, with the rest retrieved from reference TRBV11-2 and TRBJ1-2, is EAGVAQSPRYKIIEKRQSVAFWCNPISGHATLYWYQQILGQGPKLLIQFQNNGVVDDSQLPKDRFSAERLKGVDSTLKIQPAKLEDSAVYLCASSRGTLEGYTFGSGTRLTVV.

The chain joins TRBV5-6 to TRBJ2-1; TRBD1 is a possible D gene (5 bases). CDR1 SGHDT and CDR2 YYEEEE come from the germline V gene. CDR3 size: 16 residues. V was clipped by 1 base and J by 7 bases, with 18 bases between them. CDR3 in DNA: TGTGCCAGCAGCTTGATCTCGCAGGGTATTACGAATGAGCAGTTCTTC. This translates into CASSLISQGITNEQFF.

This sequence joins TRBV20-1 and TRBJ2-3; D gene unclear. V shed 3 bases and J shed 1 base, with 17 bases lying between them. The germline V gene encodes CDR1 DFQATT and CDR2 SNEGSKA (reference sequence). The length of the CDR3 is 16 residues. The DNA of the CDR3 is TGCAGTGCTAGTCTTGGTTCGGTCATCGGCACAGATACGCAGTATTTT. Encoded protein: CSASLGSVIGTDTQYF.

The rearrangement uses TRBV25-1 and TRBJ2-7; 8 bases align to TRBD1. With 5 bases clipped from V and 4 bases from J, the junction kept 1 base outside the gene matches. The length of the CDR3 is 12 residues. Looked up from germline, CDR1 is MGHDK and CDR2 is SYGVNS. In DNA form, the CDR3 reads TGTGCCAGCAGTTGGACAGGGTACGAGCAGTACTTC. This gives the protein CASSWTGYEQYF.

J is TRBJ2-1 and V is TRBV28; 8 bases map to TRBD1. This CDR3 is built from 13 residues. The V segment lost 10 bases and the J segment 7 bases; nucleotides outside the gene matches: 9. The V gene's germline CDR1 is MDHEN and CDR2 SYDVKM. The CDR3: CAIRQGNMNEQFF. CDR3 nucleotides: TGTGCCATCCGACAGGGGAATATGAATGAGCAGTTCTTC. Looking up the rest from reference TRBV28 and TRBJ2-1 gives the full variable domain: DVKVTQSSRYLVKRTGEKVFLECVQDMDHENMFWYRQDPGLGLRLIYFSYDVKMKEKGDIPEGYSVSREKKERFSLILESASTNQTSMYLCAIRQGNMNEQFFGPGTRLTVL.

DNA for the CDR3: TGCGCCAGCAGCCTCGGGAAGAACACTGAAGCTTTCTTT. Translating it yields CASSLGKNTEAFF. The chain has TRBV10-1 and TRBJ1-1; D not resolved. The germline CDR1 and CDR2 sequences are WNHNN and SYGVQD (reference sequence). Trimming stripped 6 bases from V and 1 base from J, with 9 bases between. CDR3 length: 13 residues.

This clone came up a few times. CDR3 in amino acids: CASSGTGAGYTF. In nucleotides, the CDR3 is TGTGCCAGTAGTGGGACAGGGGCTGGCTACACCTTC. The V gene is TRBV19, the J gene TRBJ1-2; TRBD1 matches 10 bases. Germline CDR1 reads LNHDA; CDR2 reads SQIVND (reference sequence). The CDR3 has 12 amino acids. The ends lost 5 bases at V and 7 bases at J; junction bases unmatched: 1.

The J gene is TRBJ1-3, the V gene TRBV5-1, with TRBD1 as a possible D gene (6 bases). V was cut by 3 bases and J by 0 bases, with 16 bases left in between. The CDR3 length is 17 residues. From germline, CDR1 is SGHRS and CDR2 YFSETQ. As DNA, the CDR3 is TGCGCCAGCAGCTCGACCCCAGGGGCCGACTCTGGAAACACCATATATTTT. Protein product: CASSSTPGADSGNTIYF.

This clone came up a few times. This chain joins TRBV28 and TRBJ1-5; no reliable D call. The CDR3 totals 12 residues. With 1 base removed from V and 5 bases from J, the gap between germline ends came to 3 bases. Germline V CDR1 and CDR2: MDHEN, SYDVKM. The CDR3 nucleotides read TGTGCCAGCAGTTTATCGGATCAGCCCCAGCATTTT. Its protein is CASSLSDQPQHF.

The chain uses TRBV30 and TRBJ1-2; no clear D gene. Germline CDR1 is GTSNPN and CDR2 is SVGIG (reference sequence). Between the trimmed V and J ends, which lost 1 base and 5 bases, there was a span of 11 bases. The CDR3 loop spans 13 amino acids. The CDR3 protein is CAWSGAARYGYTF. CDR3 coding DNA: TGTGCCTGGAGTGGGGCAGCACGATATGGCTACACCTTC.

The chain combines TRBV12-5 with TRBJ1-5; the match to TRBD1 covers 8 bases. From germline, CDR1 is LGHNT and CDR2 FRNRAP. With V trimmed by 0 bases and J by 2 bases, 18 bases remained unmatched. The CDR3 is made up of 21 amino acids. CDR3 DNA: TGTGCTAGTGGTTTGGTACGGGCAGGGGGCCTAGTGGGCTACGGCAATCAGCCCCAGCATTTT. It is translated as CASGLVRAGGLVGYGNQPQHF.

The CDR3 loop is CASSLAGGLLETQYF. The DNA for the CDR3 is TGTGCCAGCAGCTTAGCGGGGGGGCTTTTAGAGACCCAGTACTTC. The chain couples TRBV7-7 to TRBJ2-5; maybe TRBD2 (7 bases). The germline V gene has CDR1 SSHAT and CDR2 FNYEAQ (reference sequence). V was pared by 0 bases and J by 4 bases, with 12 bases between. The CDR3 has 15 residues.

CDR3 bases: TGTGCCAGCAGTACTTACGAGCAGTACTTC. It yields the protein CASSTYEQYF. The chain links TRBV6-5 to TRBJ2-7; D uncertain. The germline V gene has CDR1 MNHEY and CDR2 SVGAGI. Trimming took 5 bases from V and 4 from J, leaving 3 bases between them. CDR3 length: 10 residues.

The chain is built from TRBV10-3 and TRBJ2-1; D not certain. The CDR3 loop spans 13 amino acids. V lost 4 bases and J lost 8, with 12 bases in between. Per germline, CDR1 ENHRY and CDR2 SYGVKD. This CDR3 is CAISVSVEDEQFF. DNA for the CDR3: TGTGCCATCAGTGTTAGTGTCGAGGATGAGCAGTTCTTC.